The TCR beta chain described here comes from a study of shared clonotypes between healthy human individuals. Repertoires were generated with immunoSEQ multiplex PCR, while TCRdb's copy carries only in-frame clones and drops some. The sample lists 2 million to 2.5 million clones; approximately 93% were seen once. Splitting the CD4+ cells yielded a CD45RA+ naive subset and a CD45RA-negative memory subset. The study, taken as a whole, reports: Lower generation probabilities were found for non-shared clonotypes than for those shared by all four donors.

Trimming took off 6 bases at V and 7 bases at J, with 28 bases between the two ends. CDR1 is MDHEN, CDR2 SYDVKM, per germline. The CDR3 covers 17 residues. As concerns this clone: Its antigen is unidentified.

The V and J genes are TRBV28 and TRBJ2-7; D may correspond to TRBD1 or TRBD2 (5 bases each). The clonotype comes from a man aged 18 to 30 in good health. Some clones in this sample may be carry-over from other donors' samples. Sequenced: naive CD4+ T cells from PBMCs. Subset noted: CD45RA+ positively selected. CDR3 nucleotide sequence: TGTGCCAGCAGCCCAATGAGGGGCACCACTACAACGTGGGAGCAGTACTTC. Amino acid sequence: CASSPMRGTTTTWEQYF.